This T cell receptor (beta chain) originates from a study of immune heterogeneity within non-small cell lung tumors. It was with 32 V and 13 J primers that multiplex PCR amplified TCR beta CDR3. TCRdb re-called the multiplex PCR reads with MiXCR, one entry per CDR3 protein. The data contain some 14,000 distinct CDR3 sequences, roughly 30% of them singletons. Template input was genomic DNA from bulk tumor (about 640 ng per sample). Biopsies, several per primary tumor and spaced far apart, were collected during surgery. Those enrolled were patients newly diagnosed with untreated non-small cell lung cancer and undergoing curative surgery. Germline V gives CDR1 SNHLY, CDR2 FYNNEI. The CDR3 spans 12 residues. V was clipped by 6 bases and J by 3 bases, with 6 bases between them. This clonotype showed up many times.

The rearrangement uses TRBV2 and TRBJ1-5; D is possibly TRBD1 (5 bases). The clonotype originates from a man between 35 and 55 years old with non-small cell lung cancer. Sequencing used lung tumor tissue. CDR3 in amino acids: CASRGDNQPQHF. CDR3 coding DNA: TGTGCCAGCAGGGGGGACAATCAGCCCCAGCATTTT.